The T cell receptor (beta chain) described here comes from a study of T cell repertoires in cytomegalovirus infection. Overall study context: The authors used CMV epitopes that were HLA-C-restricted (recently identified) and HLA-B-restricted (well studied). General study results and limits: HLA-C-restricted CMV clonotypes gave the most frequent clonotype in two of eight donors.

TCRdb used MiXCR to reprocess the reads, holding one entry per CDR3 protein. The sample consists of 50,000 to 55,000 distinct CDR3 sequences, over 15% of them appearing once. V was pared by 3 bases and J by 4 bases, with 3 bases of the junction left unmatched. This CDR3 comprises 15 residues. The germline gives CDR1 SGHTA, CDR2 FQGNSA. Concerning this clonotype: The antigen remains unidentified.

This specimen consisted of CD8+ T cells from cultured PBMCs, obtained from culture after CMV antigen stimulation. The rearrangement uses TRBV7-2 and TRBJ2-1; 10 positions agree with TRBD2. The clonotype comes from a human donor in good health (CMV status not recorded). Some clones in this sample may be carry-over from other donors' samples. CDR3 region: CASSFGLAVYNEQFF. The CDR3 region has the DNA TGTGCCAGCAGCTTCGGACTAGCGGTATACAATGAGCAGTTCTTC.